The 16 T cell receptor beta chains below were found in one sample sequenced in a study of T-cell reconstitution after alpha-beta-depleted transplantation in children. Unique molecular identifiers tagged the TCRbeta library. TCRdb fed the PCR reads into MiXCR, producing one record per CDR3 protein. Of around 420,000 distinct CDR3 sequences in the sample, roughly 16% were seen once. The specimen comprised PBMCs, mostly from graft donor cells, sampled 360 days after TCRalphabeta/CD19-depleted stem cell transplant. The receptors were sampled from a boy in the first two years of life who had a stem cell transplant for Wiskott-Aldrich syndrome, so the T cells may come from the graft donor.

This clonotype was observed a few times. This chain connects TRBV14 to TRBJ2-1; D gene unclear. Germline-derived CDR1 and CDR2 are SGHDN and FVKESK. The CDR3 length is 15 residues. V lost 1 base and J lost 1, with 8 bases in between. CDR3 DNA sequence: TGTGCCAGCAGCCAAGGGACCCCTTCCTACAATGAGCAGTTCTTC. Translating it yields CASSQGTPSYNEQFF.

The rearrangement links TRBV6-1 to TRBJ2-5; perhaps TRBD2 as D (6 bases). The V gene's germline CDR1 is MNHNS and CDR2 SASEGT. The CDR3 is 15 amino acids. V was clipped by 1 base and J by 5 bases, with 14 bases between them. The CDR3 reads CASSEVGLALETQYF. In nucleotides, the CDR3 is TGTGCCAGCAGTGAAGTGGGCCTAGCGCTGGAGACCCAGTACTTC.

In its sample, this clonotype was seen a few times. This sequence joins TRBV11-2 and TRBJ2-3; D possibly uses TRBD1 or TRBD2 (7 bases each). Between the trimmed V and J ends, which lost 5 bases and 2 bases, there was a span of 17 bases. This CDR3 has 16 amino acids. Germline V lookup: CDR1 SGHAT, CDR2 FQNNGV. The CDR3 region has the DNA TGTGCCAGCAGCCAGGGGGGGACTCTTTTCACAGATACGCAGTATTTT. This gives the protein CASSQGGTLFTDTQYF. The variable domain in full, completed from reference TRBV11-2 and TRBJ2-3, reads EAGVAQSPRYKIIEKRQSVAFWCNPISGHATLYWYQQILGQGPKLLIQFQNNGVVDDSQLPKDRFSAERLKGVDSTLKIQPAKLEDSAVYLCASSQGGTLFTDTQYFGPGTRLTVL.

This clonotype has more than one count but fewer than ten. V gene TRBV5-1 combines with J gene TRBJ2-6; 8 nucleotides align to TRBD1. CDR1 is SGHRS and CDR2 is YFSETQ in the germline V gene. Germline trimming cut 7 bases from V and 2 bases from J; bases unmatched to any gene: 11. The CDR3 length is 17 residues. CDR3 amino acids: CASGKTGQAPGANVLTF. The CDR3 DNA sequence: TGCGCCAGCGGAAAAACGGGACAGGCTCCTGGGGCCAACGTCCTGACTTTC. Combining the CDR3 with reference TRBV5-1 and TRBJ2-6 gives the whole variable domain KAGVTQTPRYLIKTRGQQVTLSCSPISGHRSVSWYQQTPGQGLQFLFEYFSETQRNKGNFPGRFSGRQFSNSRSEMNVSTLELGDSALYLCASGKTGQAPGANVLTFGAGSRLTVL.

The chain links TRBV5-1 to TRBJ2-3; 8 nucleotides line up with TRBD2. The CDR3 contains 21 residues. Losses at the gene ends were 6 bases for V and 4 bases for J; bases not matched to a gene: 28. Germline CDR1 reads SGHRS; CDR2 reads YFSETQ. For the CDR3, the DNA is TGCGCCAGCAACCCCCGGGGGGGCCTTCGTGAAGGCGAAAAGAGCCCAGATACGCAGTATTTT. Residues: CASNPRGGLREGEKSPDTQYF. The variable domain in full, with the rest retrieved from reference TRBV5-1 and TRBJ2-3, is KAGVTQTPRYLIKTRGQQVTLSCSPISGHRSVSWYQQTPGQGLQFLFEYFSETQRNKGNFPGRFSGRQFSNSRSEMNVSTLELGDSALYLCASNPRGGLREGEKSPDTQYFGPGTRLTVL.

This clonotype turned up a few times. V usage is TRBV28 and J usage is TRBJ1-3; 12 bases are a match to TRBD1. The V gene end was trimmed by 5 bases and the J gene end by 8 bases; junction bases not matched to a gene: 16. The CDR3 sequence is 18 residues long. The germline V gene has CDR1 MDHEN and CDR2 SYDVKM. The CDR3 DNA reads TGTGCCAGCAGTCTCTCACCGGGACAGGGGGCCAGTAGGGACACCATATATTTT. Its protein product is CASSLSPGQGASRDTIYF.

This clonotype showed up just a few times. The chain combines TRBV6-5 with TRBJ2-7; D is possibly TRBD2 (6 bases). This CDR3 region has 14 residues. Trimming pared 3 bases from V and 0 bases from J, leaving 9 bases between. Per the germline V gene, CDR1 is MNHEY and CDR2 is SVGAGI. The CDR3 loop reads CASSYRGSSYEQYF. DNA of the CDR3: TGTGCCAGCAGTTATCGGGGGAGCTCCTACGAGCAGTACTTC.

This clonotype was detected a few times. The V call is TRBV7-6, the J call TRBJ2-7; 11 bases align to TRBD1. CDR3 size: 16 residues. J was trimmed by 4 bases and V by 5 bases; bases with no gene match: 10. CDR1 is SGHVS, CDR2 FNYEAQ, per germline. The CDR3 protein is CASSPGFGTGGYEQYF. CDR3 coding DNA: TGTGCCAGCAGCCCAGGGTTCGGGACAGGGGGTTACGAGCAGTACTTC.

The genes are TRBV24-1 and TRBJ2-1; a possible D gene is TRBD1 (6 bases). This CDR3 has 16 amino acids. In germline, CDR1 is KGHDR, CDR2 SFDVKD. V was clipped by 6 bases and J by 5 bases, with 19 bases between them. The CDR3, as DNA: TGTGCCACCAGTTCGCGAAACTTGGGGGACAACAATGAGCAGTTCTTC. Encoded protein: CATSSRNLGDNNEQFF.

The chain carries TRBV5-1 and TRBJ1-4; TRBD1 agrees at 10 bases. The germline V gene encodes CDR1 SGHRS and CDR2 YFSETQ. Trimming removed 0 bases from V and 8 bases from J; junction bases left unmatched: 4. The CDR3 extends over 15 amino acids. CDR3 amino acids: CASSLAGTGDEKLFF. In DNA, the CDR3 is TGCGCCAGCAGCTTGGCAGGGACAGGGGACGAAAAACTGTTTTTT.

The rearrangement links TRBV24-1 to TRBJ2-1, with a weak D call TRBD2 (5 bases). The CDR3 covers 18 residues. CDR1 is KGHDR, CDR2 SFDVKD, per germline. Trimming pared 5 bases from V and 3 bases from J, leaving 22 bases between. The CDR3 region has the DNA TGTGCCACCAGTGGAGGGAAGCCCCTGGGTTGGCTCTACAATGAGCAGTTCTTC. Translating it yields CATSGGKPLGWLYNEQFF.

In its sample, this clonotype was seen a few times. V is TRBV11-1 and J is TRBJ2-5; TRBD2 aligns across 10 bases. Looked up from germline, CDR1 is SGHAT and CDR2 is FQDESV (reference sequence). The CDR3 extends over 18 amino acids. V shed 2 bases, J shed 5 bases, and the junction held 14 bases outside the gene matches. This chain's CDR3 is CASSLWATLAGEKETQYF. The DNA of the CDR3 is TGTGCCAGCAGCTTATGGGCCACTCTAGCGGGGGAAAAGGAGACCCAGTACTTC.

With regard to this clonotype: Possible read error: a much larger clone is one base away. The chain links TRBV6-5 to TRBJ2-1; D gene ambiguous. The CDR3 is made up of 14 amino acids. Germline CDR1 is MNHEY and CDR2 is SVGAGI. V was pared by 0 bases and J by 2 bases, with 5 bases between. CDR3 sequence reads: CASSYSCTYNEQFF. In DNA, the CDR3 is TGTGCCAGCAGTTACTCGTGCACCTACAATGAGCAGTTCTTC.

This clonotype was detected only a few times. The chain employs TRBV12-3 or TRBV12-4 and TRBJ2-1; TRBD1 agrees at 8 bases. The CDR3 runs 16 residues. The ends lost 3 bases at V and 4 bases at J; junction bases unmatched: 8. CDR3 loop: CASSLEIGQGYNEQFF. The CDR3 DNA is TGTGCCAGCAGTTTGGAAATCGGACAGGGTTACAATGAGCAGTTCTTC.

J is TRBJ2-3 and V is TRBV7-8, with a possible D match to TRBD1 (5 bases). The CDR3 covers 16 residues. Germline assignment: CDR1 SGHVS and CDR2 FQNEAQ. The V end was cut by 5 bases, the J end by 0 bases, with 15 bases between. CDR3 sequence: CASSPRDRRSTDTQYF. Here the CDR3 DNA reads TGTGCCAGCAGCCCACGCGACAGACGAAGCACAGATACGCAGTATTTT.

This clonotype occurred a few times. The rearrangement uses TRBV20-1 and TRBJ2-3, with D unclear. Trimming removed 0 bases from V and 0 bases from J, with 13 bases in between. Germline loops: CDR1 DFQATT, CDR2 SNEGSKA (reference sequence). The CDR3 covers 16 residues. The CDR3 DNA is TGCAGTGCTAGAGATCCGAGTAGCTACAGCACAGATACGCAGTATTTT. This gives the protein CSARDPSSYSTDTQYF.